Presented here are 17 T cell receptor beta chains from one specimen sequenced in a study of T cell responses to AZD1222 COVID-19 vaccine. Some clones are missing from TCRdb's copy, which holds only in-frame ones; the method was immunoSEQ multiplex PCR. The table lists 100,000 to 150,000 clones, roughly 88% of them singletons. The source material was peripheral blood, sampled on day 0 of AZD1222 vaccination. The receptors were sampled from an adult in good health.

The chain carries TRBV5-8 and TRBJ2-2, with D tentatively TRBD1 or TRBD2 (5 bases each). With 4 bases removed from V and 7 bases from J, the gap between germline ends came to 14 bases. Germline V gene lookup returns CDR1 SGHTS and CDR2 YDEGEE. The CDR3 runs 14 residues. The CDR3 loop is CASSPEWGYGELFF. The CDR3 bases are TGTGCCAGCAGCCCAGAATGGGGGTACGGGGAGCTGTTTTTT.

The chain is built from TRBV6-5 and TRBJ2-1; tentatively, D is TRBD1 or TRBD2 (7 bases each). V lost 6 bases and J lost 11, with 23 bases in between. This CDR3 has 15 amino acids. Germline V gene data show CDR1 as MNHEY and CDR2 as SVGAGI. CDR3 coding DNA: TGTGCCAGCAGCTTTCAGGGGGGCGCCGGGAGGCAGCAGTTCTTC. Translated, it gives CASSFQGGAGRQQFF.

The J gene is TRBJ2-5, the V gene TRBV6-5; the match to TRBD2 covers 7 bases. The germline gives CDR1 MNHEY, CDR2 SVGAGI. The CDR3 sequence is 15 residues long. V lost 2 bases to trimming and J lost 0 bases; unmatched junction nucleotides: 3. For the CDR3, the DNA is TGTGCCAGCAGTTACCCCGGGGGGAACCAAGAGACCCAGTACTTC. This codes for CASSYPGGNQETQYF.

This clone appeared a single time. The CDR3 sequence: CASSSPPGHLNTGELFF. The CDR3 DNA sequence: TGTGCCAGCAGTTCACCCCCGGGACACCTGAACACCGGGGAGCTGTTTTTT. V and J are TRBV28 and TRBJ2-2, with a tentative D call TRBD1 (6 bases). Looked up from germline, CDR1 is MDHEN and CDR2 is SYDVKM. V lost 4 bases to trimming and J lost 1 base, with 16 bases between them. The CDR3 has 17 residues.

The chain links TRBV6-6 to TRBJ1-2, with D hard to call. Germline assignment: CDR1 MNHNY and CDR2 SVGAGI (reference sequence). The CDR3 has 12 amino acids. V was cut by 8 bases and J by 2 bases, with 9 bases left in between. CDR3 protein: CASSYSNYGYTF. The CDR3 DNA follows: TGTGCCAGCTCCTACAGCAACTATGGCTACACCTTC.

The V gene is TRBV2, the J gene TRBJ1-5, with D possibly being TRBD1 (6 bases). From germline, CDR1 is SNHLY and CDR2 FYNNEI. Trimming pared 4 bases from V and 11 bases from J, leaving 15 bases between. The CDR3 is 13 amino acids. This CDR3 reads CASSGGAKSTQHF. The DNA for the CDR3 is TGTGCCAGCAGTGGGGGGGCCAAGAGTACCCAGCATTTT.

J is TRBJ2-5 and V is TRBV9; weak D call: TRBD1 (7 bases). CDR1 SGDLS and CDR2 YYNGEE come from the germline V gene. This CDR3 is built from 15 residues. V dropped 0 bases and J dropped 4 bases, with 13 bases sitting between them. The CDR3 DNA reads as TGTGCCAGCAGCGTAGTAGGGCAGGGGGGAGAGACCCAGTACTTC. Protein: CASSVVGQGGETQYF.

The V call is TRBV5-1, the J call TRBJ2-7; D is perhaps TRBD1 (6 bases). Germline lookup yields CDR1 SGHRS and CDR2 YFSETQ. The CDR3 has 16 amino acids. Trimming removed 5 bases at V and 7 bases at J, with 25 bases between. CDR3 sequence reads: CASRNTLSTAQGEQYF. DNA of the CDR3: TGCGCCAGCAGAAACACTTTGTCGACAGCCCAGGGGGAGCAGTACTTC.

The genes are TRBV6-1 and TRBJ2-5, with D perhaps matching TRBD1 or TRBD2 (5 bases each). The CDR3 sequence is 17 residues long. Germline V gene lookup returns CDR1 MNHNS and CDR2 SASEGT. V dropped 4 bases and J dropped 1 base, with 19 bases sitting between them. The CDR3 here is CASSGRLDRGLQETQYF. The CDR3 DNA follows: TGTGCCAGCAGTGGTCGCCTTGACCGGGGCCTCCAAGAGACCCAGTACTTC.

This sequence joins TRBV5-5 and TRBJ1-3; D not resolved. The CDR3 is made up of 17 amino acids. V lost 4 bases and J 4 bases, leaving 21 bases between the germline ends. Germline CDR1 and CDR2: SGHKS and YYEKEE (reference sequence). CDR3: CASSPTVTDYWGNTIYF. The CDR3, as DNA: TGTGCCAGCAGCCCAACGGTGACGGACTACTGGGGAAACACCATATATTTT.

V usage is TRBV10-3 and J usage is TRBJ1-2; D might be TRBD1 (6 bases). Trimming shortened V by 8 bases and J by 5 bases, and 12 bases separated the two germline ends. The CDR3 consists of 12 residues. Germline CDR1 ENHRY, CDR2 SYGVKD. The CDR3 nucleotides read TGTGCCATCCTAGGGGGTCCTTATGGCTACACCTTC. Translated: CAILGGPYGYTF.

The chain combines TRBV7-9 with TRBJ2-3, with 10 bases fitting TRBD2. The CDR3 consists of 15 residues. Unmatched junction bases numbered 6, after V lost 5 bases and J lost 4 bases. Germline loops: CDR1 SEHNR, CDR2 FQNEAQ (reference sequence). The CDR3 loop reads CASSEAGGLADTQYF. The CDR3 nucleotides read TGTGCCAGCAGCGAAGCGGGGGGGCTTGCAGATACGCAGTATTTT.

The gene calls are TRBV21-1 and TRBJ2-1. TRBV21-1 is tagged as a pseudogene. The CDR3 consists of 16 residues. The CDR3 sequence is CASTATGPTDVHEQFF. The CDR3 nucleotides are TGTGCCAGCACCGCCACCGGGCCCACTGACGTACATGAGCAGTTCTTC.

J is TRBJ1-6 and V is TRBV27, with D possibly being TRBD1 (6 bases). Germline CDR1 MNHEY, CDR2 SMNVEV (reference sequence). This CDR3 contains 14 residues. The V gene lost 5 bases and the J gene lost 4 bases, with 9 bases spanning the gap. CDR3 residues: CASSPGQYNSPLHF. In nucleotides, the CDR3 is TGTGCCAGCAGTCCAGGACAGTATAATTCACCCCTCCACTTT.

The V call is TRBV5-1, the J call TRBJ2-7, with D hard to call. There are 13 residues in the CDR3. Germline lookup yields CDR1 SGHRS and CDR2 YFSETQ. Trimming shortened V by 0 bases and J by 4 bases, and 8 bases separated the two germline ends. The CDR3 coding sequence is TGCGCCAGCAGCTTGGCCCAGAGTTACGAGCAGTACTTC. This encodes CASSLAQSYEQYF.

This chain links TRBV7-2 with TRBJ2-1; 8 bases are a match to TRBD2. CDR1 is SGHTA, CDR2 FQGNSA, per germline. The CDR3 length is 15 residues. Germline trimming cut 6 bases from V and 8 bases from J; bases unmatched to any gene: 12. The CDR3 nucleotides are TGTGCCAGCAGTCTAGGATCCAGCGGGGGCTATGAGCAGTTCTTC. Amino acids: CASSLGSSGGYEQFF.

The chain recombines TRBV3-1 (or the pseudogene TRBV3-2) with TRBJ2-7; 8 bases match TRBD2. The V and J ends lost 1 base and 1 base, in that order; junction bases with no gene match: 9. The CDR3 has 17 amino acids. Germline CDR1 reads LGHDT; CDR2 reads YNNKEL (reference sequence). CDR3 nucleotides: TGTGCCAGCAGCCAAGTAACTAGCGGACCGATTTCCTACGAGCAGTACTTC. It specifies CASSQVTSGPISYEQYF.